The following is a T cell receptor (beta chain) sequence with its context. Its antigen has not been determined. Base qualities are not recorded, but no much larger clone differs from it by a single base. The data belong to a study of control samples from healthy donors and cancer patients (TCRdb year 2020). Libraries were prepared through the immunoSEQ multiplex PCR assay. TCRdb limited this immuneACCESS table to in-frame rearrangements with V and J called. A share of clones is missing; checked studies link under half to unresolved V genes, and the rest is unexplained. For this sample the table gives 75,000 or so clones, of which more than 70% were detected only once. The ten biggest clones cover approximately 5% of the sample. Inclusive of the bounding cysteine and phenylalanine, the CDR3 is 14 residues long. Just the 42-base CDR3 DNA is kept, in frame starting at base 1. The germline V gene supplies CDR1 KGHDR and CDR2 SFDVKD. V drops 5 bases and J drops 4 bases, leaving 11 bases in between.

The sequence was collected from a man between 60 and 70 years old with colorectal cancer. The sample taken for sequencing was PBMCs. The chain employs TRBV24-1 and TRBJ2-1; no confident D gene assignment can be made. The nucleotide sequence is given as TGTGCCACCAGTGCCCTCGACCGTTACAATGAGCAGTTCTTC. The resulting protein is CATSALDRYNEQFF.